This T cell receptor (beta chain) was profiled in a study of blood T cell repertoires in COVID-19. The data were produced by immunoSEQ multiplex PCR, yet TCRdb's version contains in-frame clones alone and is incomplete. Of 200,000 to 250,000 clones listed, 90% are singletons. Germline trimming cut 0 bases from V and 5 bases from J; bases unmatched to any gene: 3. Germline values: CDR1 ENHRY, CDR2 SYGVKD. This CDR3 comprises 16 residues. This chain links TRBV10-3 with TRBJ2-5, with 13 bases identical to TRBD2. Sequencing was performed on PBMCs or T cells enriched from blood (not recorded which). The sequence came from a man under 40 who had been exposed to COVID-19. The CDR3 here is CAISESGLAGVETQYF. DNA of the CDR3: TGTGCCATCAGTGAGTCAGGACTAGCGGGGGTGGAGACCCAGTACTTC.